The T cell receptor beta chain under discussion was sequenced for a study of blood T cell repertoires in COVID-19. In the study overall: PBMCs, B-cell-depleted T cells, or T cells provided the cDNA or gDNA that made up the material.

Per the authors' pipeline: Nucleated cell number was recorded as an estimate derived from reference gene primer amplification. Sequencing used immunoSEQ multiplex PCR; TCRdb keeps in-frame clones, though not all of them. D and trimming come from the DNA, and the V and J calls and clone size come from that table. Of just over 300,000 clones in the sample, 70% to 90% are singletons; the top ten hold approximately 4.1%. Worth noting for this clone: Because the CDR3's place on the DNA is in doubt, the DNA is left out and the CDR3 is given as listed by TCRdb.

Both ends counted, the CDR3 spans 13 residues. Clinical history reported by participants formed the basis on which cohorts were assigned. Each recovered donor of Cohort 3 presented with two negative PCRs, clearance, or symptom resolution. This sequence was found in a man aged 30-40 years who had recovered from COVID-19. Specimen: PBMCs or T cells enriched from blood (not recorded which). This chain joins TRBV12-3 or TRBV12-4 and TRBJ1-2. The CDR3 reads CASSSSTIYGYTF.